This TCR beta chain derives from a study of T-cell memory formation after mild COVID-19. Study-level points and caveats: Day 15 to 85 contracting clones showed balanced CD4/CD8; later expanders leaned CD4+.

Losses at the gene ends were 5 bases for V and 13 bases for J; bases not matched to a gene: 6. Germline values: CDR1 SGHAT, CDR2 FQDESV (reference sequence). This CDR3 is 12 amino acids long. In its sample, this clonotype was seen a few times. Its target is not known. TCRdb passed the 5' RACE reads through MiXCR, listing each CDR3 protein once. The data show tens of thousands of distinct CDR3 sequences, roughly 13% seen once. Source material: PBMCs or a T cell subset sorted from them (not recorded which). The V and J genes are TRBV11-1 and TRBJ2-1; TRBD1 aligns across 9 bases. This TCR came from a man between 18 and 29 years old who had mild COVID-19 (a few samples of this study predate the infection). Cell type and time point are not known. The CDR3 loop is CASSERTGDQFF. CDR3 DNA: TGTGCCAGCAGCGAGCGGACAGGGGATCAGTTCTTC.